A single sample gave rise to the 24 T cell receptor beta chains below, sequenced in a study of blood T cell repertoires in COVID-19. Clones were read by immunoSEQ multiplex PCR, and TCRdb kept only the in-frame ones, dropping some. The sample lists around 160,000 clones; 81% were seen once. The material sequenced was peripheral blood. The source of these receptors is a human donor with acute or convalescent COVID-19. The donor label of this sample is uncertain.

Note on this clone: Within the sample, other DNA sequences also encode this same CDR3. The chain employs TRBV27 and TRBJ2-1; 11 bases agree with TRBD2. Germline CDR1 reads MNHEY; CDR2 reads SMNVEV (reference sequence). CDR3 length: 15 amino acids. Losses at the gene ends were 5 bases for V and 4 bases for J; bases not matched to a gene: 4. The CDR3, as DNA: TGTGCCAGCAGTCCCGGGACTAGCGGTTACAATGAGCAGTTCTTC. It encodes CASSPGTSGYNEQFF.

CDR3 nucleotide sequence: TGTGCCAGCACCGAGGGGGGGAGTAATGAAAAACTGTTTTTT. Its protein is CASTEGGSNEKLFF. The chain links TRBV6-5 to TRBJ1-4, with D possibly matching TRBD1 (6 bases). V was cut by 7 bases and J by 4 bases, with 13 bases left in between. Germline V gene data show CDR1 as MNHEY and CDR2 as SVGAGI. CDR3 length: 14 amino acids.

The CDR3 region has the DNA TGTGCCAGCAGCTTGGAGGGGGCGCATGGCTACACCTTC. Translation gives CASSLEGAHGYTF. This chain connects TRBV5-4 to TRBJ1-2; 7 bases line up with TRBD1. Trimming took 0 bases from V and 6 from J; bases not matched to a gene: 2. The CDR3 has 13 residues. The germline gives CDR1 SGHNT, CDR2 YYREEE (reference sequence).

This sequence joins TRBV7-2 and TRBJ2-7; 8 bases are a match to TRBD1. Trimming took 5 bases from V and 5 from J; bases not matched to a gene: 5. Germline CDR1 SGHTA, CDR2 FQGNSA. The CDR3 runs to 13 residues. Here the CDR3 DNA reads TGTGCCAGCAGCCTTAACAGGGGGGACGAGCAGTACTTC. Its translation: CASSLNRGDEQYF.

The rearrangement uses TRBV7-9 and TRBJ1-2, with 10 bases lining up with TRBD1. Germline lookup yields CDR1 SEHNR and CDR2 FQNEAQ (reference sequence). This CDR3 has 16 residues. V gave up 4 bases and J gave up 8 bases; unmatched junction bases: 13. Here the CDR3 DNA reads TGTGCCAGCAGCTCCCTCCCCGGGACAGGGGTTAGAGGCTACACCTTC. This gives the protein CASSSLPGTGVRGYTF. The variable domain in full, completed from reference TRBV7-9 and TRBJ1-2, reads DTGVSQNPRHKITKRGQNVTFRCDPISEHNRLYWYRQTLGQGPEFLTYFQNEAQLEKSRLLSDRFSAERPKGSFSTLEIQRTEQGDSAMYLCASSSLPGTGVRGYTFGSGTRLTVV.

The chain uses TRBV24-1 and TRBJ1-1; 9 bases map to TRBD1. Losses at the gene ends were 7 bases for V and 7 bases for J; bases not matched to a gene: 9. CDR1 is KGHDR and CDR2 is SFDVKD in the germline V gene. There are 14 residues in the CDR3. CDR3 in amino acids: CATSPGTGWGEAFF. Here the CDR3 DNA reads TGTGCCACCAGCCCTGGGACAGGGTGGGGTGAAGCTTTCTTT.

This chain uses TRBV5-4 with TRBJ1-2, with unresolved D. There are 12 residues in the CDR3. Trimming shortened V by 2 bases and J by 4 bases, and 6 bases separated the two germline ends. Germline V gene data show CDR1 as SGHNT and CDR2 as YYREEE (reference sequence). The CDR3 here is CASSFNGYGYTF. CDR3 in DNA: TGTGCCAGCAGCTTCAACGGCTATGGCTACACCTTC.

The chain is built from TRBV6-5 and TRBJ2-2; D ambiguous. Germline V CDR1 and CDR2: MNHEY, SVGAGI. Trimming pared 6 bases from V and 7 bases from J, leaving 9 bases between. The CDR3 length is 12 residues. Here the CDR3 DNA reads TGTGCCAGCAGGAGGTTCGGCGGGGAGCTGTTTTTT. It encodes CASRRFGGELFF.

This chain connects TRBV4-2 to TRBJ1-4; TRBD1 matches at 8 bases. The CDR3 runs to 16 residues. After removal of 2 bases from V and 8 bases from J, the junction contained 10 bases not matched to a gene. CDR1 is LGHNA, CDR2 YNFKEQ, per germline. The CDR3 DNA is TGTGCCAGCAGCCAATTAACAGGGGGGGTTGAGGAAAAACTGTTTTTT. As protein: CASSQLTGGVEEKLFF.

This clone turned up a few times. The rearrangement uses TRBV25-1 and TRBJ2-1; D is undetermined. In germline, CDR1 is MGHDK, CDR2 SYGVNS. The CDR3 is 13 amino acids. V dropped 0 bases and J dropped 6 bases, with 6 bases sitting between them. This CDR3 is CASSEYGVNEQFF. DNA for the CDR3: TGTGCCAGCAGTGAATATGGAGTCAATGAGCAGTTCTTC. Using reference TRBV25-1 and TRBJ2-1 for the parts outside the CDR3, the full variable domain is EADIYQTPRYLVIGTGKKITLECSQTMGHDKMYWYQQDPGMELHLIHYSYGVNSTEKGDLSSESTVSRIRTEHFPLTLESARPSHTSQYLCASSEYGVNEQFFGPGTRLTVL.

The CDR3 is CASRESHGTDTQYF. In nucleotides, the CDR3 is TGTGCCAGCAGGGAAAGTCACGGGACAGATACGCAGTATTTT. This chain uses TRBV2 with TRBJ2-3; the D is unclear. Germline V gives CDR1 SNHLY, CDR2 FYNNEI. V was trimmed by 6 bases and J by 3 bases, leaving 13 bases between them. The CDR3 covers 14 residues.

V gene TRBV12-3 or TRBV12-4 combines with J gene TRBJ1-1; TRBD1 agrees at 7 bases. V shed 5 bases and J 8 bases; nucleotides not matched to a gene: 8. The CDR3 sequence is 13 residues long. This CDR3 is CASSLTGIGEAFF. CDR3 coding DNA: TGTGCCAGCAGTCTGACAGGGATAGGCGAAGCTTTCTTT.

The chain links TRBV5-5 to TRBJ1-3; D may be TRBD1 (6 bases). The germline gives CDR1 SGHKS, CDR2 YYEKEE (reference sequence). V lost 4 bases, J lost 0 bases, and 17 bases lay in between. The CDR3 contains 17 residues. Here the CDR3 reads CASSPARGGDSGNTIYF. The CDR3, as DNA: TGTGCCAGCAGCCCTGCCAGGGGAGGGGACTCTGGAAACACCATATATTTT.

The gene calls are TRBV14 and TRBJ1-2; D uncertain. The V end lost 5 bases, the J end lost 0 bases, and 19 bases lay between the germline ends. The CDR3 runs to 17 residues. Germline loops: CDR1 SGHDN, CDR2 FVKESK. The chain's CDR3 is CASSARVRSNTNYGYTF. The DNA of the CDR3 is TGTGCCAGCAGCGCCCGGGTGAGGTCCAACACTAACTATGGCTACACCTTC. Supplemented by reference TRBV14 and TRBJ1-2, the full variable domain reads EAGVTQFPSHSVIEKGQTVTLRCDPISGHDNLYWYRRVMGKEIKFLLHFVKESKQDESGMPNNRFLAERTGGTYSTLKVQPAELEDSGVYFCASSARVRSNTNYGYTFGSGTRLTVV.

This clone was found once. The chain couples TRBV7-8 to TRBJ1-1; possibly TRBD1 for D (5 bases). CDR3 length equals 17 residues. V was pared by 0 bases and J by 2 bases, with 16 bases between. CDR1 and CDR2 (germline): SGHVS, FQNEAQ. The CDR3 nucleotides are TGTGCCAGCAGCTTAGCCCCCCGGGGGGTTTTAAACACTGAAGCTTTCTTT. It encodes CASSLAPRGVLNTEAFF.

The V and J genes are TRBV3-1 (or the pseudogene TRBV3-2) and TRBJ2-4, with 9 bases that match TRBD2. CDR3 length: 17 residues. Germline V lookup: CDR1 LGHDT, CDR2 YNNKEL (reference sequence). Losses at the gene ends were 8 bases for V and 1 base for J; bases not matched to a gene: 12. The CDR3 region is CASSPSGAGGAKNIQYF. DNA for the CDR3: TGTGCCAGCTCCCCTTCGGGAGCGGGGGGTGCCAAAAACATTCAGTACTTC.

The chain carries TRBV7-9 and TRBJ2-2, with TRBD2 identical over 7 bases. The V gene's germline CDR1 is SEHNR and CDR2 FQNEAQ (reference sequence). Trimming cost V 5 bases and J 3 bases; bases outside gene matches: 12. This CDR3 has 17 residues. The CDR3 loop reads CASSPWEGPLDTGELFF. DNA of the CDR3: TGTGCCAGCAGCCCCTGGGAGGGGCCTCTCGACACCGGGGAGCTGTTTTTT.

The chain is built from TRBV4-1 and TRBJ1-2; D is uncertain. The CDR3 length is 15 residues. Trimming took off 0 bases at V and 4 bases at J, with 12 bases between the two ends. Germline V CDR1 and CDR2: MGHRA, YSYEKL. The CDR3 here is CASSQDGGQVYGYTF. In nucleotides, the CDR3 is TGCGCCAGCAGCCAAGATGGTGGGCAGGTCTATGGCTACACCTTC.

The CDR3: CASSQGAGNTDTQYF. The CDR3 nucleotides read TGCGCCAGCAGCCAAGGGGCGGGGAACACAGATACGCAGTATTTT. V and J are TRBV4-1 and TRBJ2-3; D possibly corresponds to TRBD2 (6 bases). Per the germline V gene, CDR1 is MGHRA and CDR2 is YSYEKL. V lost 1 base and J lost 2, with 10 bases in between. CDR3 length: 15 residues.

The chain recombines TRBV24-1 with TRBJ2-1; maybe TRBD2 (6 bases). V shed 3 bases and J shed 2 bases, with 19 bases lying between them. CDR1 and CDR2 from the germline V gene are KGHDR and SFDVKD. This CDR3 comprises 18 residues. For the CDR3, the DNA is TGTGCCACCAGTGATCCTTCTATGGGTAGCGGTCCCTACAATGAGCAGTTCTTC. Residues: CATSDPSMGSGPYNEQFF.

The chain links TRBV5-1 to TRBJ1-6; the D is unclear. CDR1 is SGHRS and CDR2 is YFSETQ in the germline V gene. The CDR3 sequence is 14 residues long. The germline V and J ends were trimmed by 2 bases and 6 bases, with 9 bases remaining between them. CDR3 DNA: TGCGCCAGCAGCTTCGAAGGAGCTAATTCACCCCTCCACTTT. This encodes CASSFEGANSPLHF.

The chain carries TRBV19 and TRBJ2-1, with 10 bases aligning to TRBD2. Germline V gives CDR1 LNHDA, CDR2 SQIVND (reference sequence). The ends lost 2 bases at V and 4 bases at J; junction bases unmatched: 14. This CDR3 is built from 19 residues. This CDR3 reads CASSISLGGAGGPYNEQFF. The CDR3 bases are TGTGCCAGTAGTATATCCCTCGGGGGAGCGGGGGGGCCTTACAATGAGCAGTTCTTC.

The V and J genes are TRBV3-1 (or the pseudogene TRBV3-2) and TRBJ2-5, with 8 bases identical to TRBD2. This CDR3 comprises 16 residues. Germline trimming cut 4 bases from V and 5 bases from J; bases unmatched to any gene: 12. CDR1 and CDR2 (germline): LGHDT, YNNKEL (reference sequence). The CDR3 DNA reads TGTGCCAGCAGCCGGACCGGGACTAGATCATCGGAGACCCAGTACTTC. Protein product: CASSRTGTRSSETQYF.

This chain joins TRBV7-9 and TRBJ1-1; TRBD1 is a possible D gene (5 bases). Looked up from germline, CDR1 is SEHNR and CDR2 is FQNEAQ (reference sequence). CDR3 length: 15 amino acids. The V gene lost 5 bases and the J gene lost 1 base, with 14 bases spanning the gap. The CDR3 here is CASSPPRESNTEAFF. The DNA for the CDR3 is TGTGCCAGCAGCCCCCCCAGGGAATCGAACACTGAAGCTTTCTTT.